This section outlines one TCR beta chain sequence together with its context. The data derive from a study of cytomegalovirus exposure and HLA in healthy donors. The primer mix had 60 Vbeta and 13 Jbeta primers. The assay was immunoSEQ multiplex PCR, and TCRdb's table has in-frame clones only and misses some. The profile shows 100,000 to 150,000 clones, about 81% of them singletons. The CDR3 spans 15 residues. The sequence derives from a middle-aged woman in good health and CMV-seropositive. The sequencing input was PBMCs. The chain couples TRBV12-1 to TRBJ1-3. TRBV12-1 is deemed a pseudogene. The CDR3 sequence is CASSFRTPGGNTIYF. In DNA form, the CDR3 reads TGTGCCAGCAGCTTCCGGACGCCGGGGGGAAACACCATATATTTT.